Listed below are T cell receptor beta chains from one sample, sequenced in a study of shared clonotypes between healthy human individuals. Profiling relied on immunoSEQ multiplex PCR, and the TCRdb table lists in-frame clones only, not all of them. The sample records 600,000 to 750,000 clones, 55% to 80% being singletons. Sequencing input: memory CD4+ T cells sorted from blood. The receptors were sampled from a woman in her twenties or thirties in good health. Both conserved end residues are part of each CDR3. The D gene is left open where the match is weak. Clone size is shown for a subset of rows, as once, few, many or a class of expanded clone.

TRBJ2-5,15,.,TRBV19,TRBD2,TGTGCCAGTAGTATAGACCCGGGAGGGAGAGAGACCCAGTACTTC,CASSIDPGGRETQYF
TRBJ1-5,13,.,TRBV28,.,TGTGCCAGCAGTGTTACAGCGAAACAGCCCCAGCATTTT,CASSVTAKQPQHF
TRBJ2-1,15,.,TRBV5-1,.,TGCGCCAGCAGCTTGGATAGCCACTCCTACAATGAGCAGTTCTTC,CASSLDSHSYNEQFF
TRBJ2-1,15,.,TRBV25-1,.,TGTGCCGGAATGGACTCCGCGAGCTCCTACAATGAGCAGTTCTTC,CAGMDSASSYNEQFF
TRBJ1-1,15,.,TRBV7-8,.,TGTGCCAGCAGCCGATTACTGATAGAAGGCACTGAAGCTTTCTTT,CASSRLLIEGTEAFF
TRBJ2-1,15,.,TRBV5-1,.,TGCGCCAGCAGGATGGACGGGGACTCCTACAATGAGCAGTTCTTC,CASRMDGDSYNEQFF
TRBJ2-3,13,.,TRBV27,TRBD2,TGTGCCAGCCGGCTAGCGGGAAGGGGTACGCAGTATTTT,CASRLAGRGTQYF
TRBJ1-2,14,many,TRBV5-6,.,TGTGCCAGCAGCGGGAAGACAGTTAACTATGGCTACACCTTC,CASSGKTVNYGYTF
TRBJ1-2,13,.,TRBV15,TRBD1,TGTGCCACCAGCAGGGACAGGGCCGGAGGCTACACCTTC,CATSRDRAGGYTF
TRBJ1-1,15,.,TRBV6-1,.,TGTGCCAGCAGGAGGGACTTGGGGGTTGGTACTGAAGCTTTCTTT,CASRRDLGVGTEAFF
TRBJ1-5,15,.,TRBV6-1,.,TGTGCCAGCAGTGAAGCGGGGTATAGCAATCAGCCCCAGCATTTT,CASSEAGYSNQPQHF
TRBJ1-1,15,many,TRBV21-1,.,TGTGCCAGCAGCAAAGTGGGCAGACCCCCGGCTGAAGCTTTCTTT,CASSKVGRPPAEAFF
TRBJ2-7,13,.,TRBV11-2,.,TGTGCCAGCAGCTTAGATCTATTCTACGAGCAGTACTTC,CASSLDLFYEQYF
TRBJ2-7,13,once,TRBV7-9,TRBD1,TGTGCCAGCGGACCGGGACAGGGGCGCGAGCAGTACTTC,CASGPGQGREQYF
TRBJ1-2,12,few,TRBV2,.,TGTGCCAGCAGGGGAACAGGGTTTGGCTACACCTTC,CASRGTGFGYTF
TRBJ2-3,14,.,TRBV5-1,.,TGCGCCAGCAGCTTGCATCTAGCAGCAGATACGCAGTATTTT,CASSLHLAADTQYF
TRBJ1-2,13,.,TRBV30,TRBD1,TGTGCCAGGGACAGGGGGGAAGACTATGGCTACACCTTC,CARDRGEDYGYTF
TRBJ2-2,15,.,TRBV28,TRBD2,TGTGCCAGCAGTTCCGGCGGGAGGGCCTTCGGGGAGCTGTTTTTT,CASSSGGRAFGELFF
TRBJ2-1,15,.,TRBV10-3,TRBD2,TGTGCCACCCGGGCCCTAGCGGCCCTGGTGAATGAGCAGTTCTTC,CATRALAALVNEQFF
TRBJ1-3,13,.,TRBV19,.,TGTGCCAGTACCACCTTCTCTGGAAACACCATATATTTT,CASTTFSGNTIYF
TRBJ2-7,13,.,TRBV5-1,TRBD2,TGCGCCAGCAGCCCGGCGGGGGGCTACGAGCAGTACTTC,CASSPAGGYEQYF
TRBJ1-1,15,.,TRBV5-4,.,TGTGCCAGCAGCTTGGAGGGCACCTGGAACACTGAAGCTTTCTTT,CASSLEGTWNTEAFF
TRBJ2-3,15,few,TRBV6-6,.,TGTGCCAGCAGTTACTCAGGCGGGATTGGAGATACGCAGTATTTT,CASSYSGGIGDTQYF
TRBJ2-2,16,.,TRBV30,.,TGTGCCTGGAGTTCCCCGGTCACACCCGGCACCGGGGAGCTGTTTTTT,CAWSSPVTPGTGELFF
TRBJ1-1,14,.,TRBV23-1,TRBD1,TGCGCCAGCAAGCGACAGGGTTCGAACACTGAAGCTTTCTTT,CASKRQGSNTEAFF
TRBJ2-3,15,.,TRBV6-1,.,TGTGCCAGCAGTGAAATGGGCGGGGCCCTCGGTACGCAGTATTTT,CASSEMGGALGTQYF
TRBJ1-4,13,once,TRBV30,TRBD1,TGTGCCGGAGGCCGGGACAGTTCGGAAAAACTGTTTTTT,CAGGRDSSEKLFF
TRBJ1-2,13,few,TRBV28,.,TGTGCCAGCAGTGTCCCCAGGCCTGGAGGCTACACCTTC,CASSVPRPGGYTF
TRBJ2-1,15,.,TRBV25-1,.,TGTGCCAGCAGTGTAGGGGGAGGGCCCTACAATGAGCAGTTCTTC,CASSVGGGPYNEQFF
TRBJ2-6,15,few,TRBV27,.,TGTGCCAGCAGTTCGTACAGGGTTGGGGCCAACGTCCTGACTTTC,CASSSYRVGANVLTF
TRBJ1-2,15,.,TRBV7-2,TRBD1,TGTGCCAGCAGCTTGGACGGGACAGCGATCTATGGCTACACCTTC,CASSLDGTAIYGYTF
TRBJ1-1,16,few,TRBV5-4,.,TGTGCCAGCAGCCCGGAAAGGGGGGTTTTGAACACTGAAGCTTTCTTT,CASSPERGVLNTEAFF
TRBJ1-5,11,.,TRBV28,.,TGTGCCAGCAGTTTCCAGGAGCCCCAGCATTTT,CASSFQEPQHF
TRBJ1-3,16,.,TRBV6-6,.,TGTGCCAGCTCCCCGGGACGGACCACCTCTGGAAACACCATATATTTT,CASSPGRTTSGNTIYF
TRBJ2-2,15,.,TRBV6-6,.,TGTGCCAGCAGTTACTCTCGACAGAACACCGGGGAGCTGTTTTTT,CASSYSRQNTGELFF
TRBJ1-2,14,few,TRBV28,.,TGTGCCAGCAGCCCGCCTGAGGGGAGGGCTGGCTACACCTTC,CASSPPEGRAGYTF
TRBJ2-5,15,.,TRBV19,.,TGTGCCAGTAGTATCGGGCAGGGGAATAGGGAGACCCAGTACTTC,CASSIGQGNRETQYF
TRBJ2-7,15,.,TRBV7-2,TRBD2,TGTGCCAGCAGCTCGATAGCGGGACGTGCCTACGAGCAGTACTTC,CASSSIAGRAYEQYF
TRBJ2-1,17,.,TRBV6-4,.,TGTGCCAGCAGTACAGACGCCAGCGGAAGCTCCTACAATGAGCAGTTCTTC,CASSTDASGSSYNEQFF
TRBJ2-1,19,.,TRBV23-1,.,TGCGCCAGCAGTCAAAGCGGACATTGGGGCCGCAGCTCCTACAATGAGCAGTTCTTC,CASSQSGHWGRSSYNEQFF
TRBJ1-2,17,.,TRBV28,TRBD1,TGTGCCAGCAGACACCGGAACTCTCCGGGACAGCACTATGGCTACACCTTC,CASRHRNSPGQHYGYTF
TRBJ2-1,13,.,TRBV7-2,.,TGTGCCAGCAGCTTACAAGGGTACAATGAGCAGTTCTTC,CASSLQGYNEQFF
TRBJ2-7,15,.,TRBV5-1,.,TGCGCCAGCAGCTTGGTGGCAGGGGCGCCCTACGAGCAGTACTTC,CASSLVAGAPYEQYF
TRBJ2-3,15,.,TRBV27,.,TGTGCCAGCAGTTTTAATCAGGGGGGACCAGATACGCAGTATTTT,CASSFNQGGPDTQYF
TRBJ2-7,13,.,TRBV19,TRBD1,TGTGCCAGTAGTGAACAGGGGCTAAGCGAGCAGTACTTC,CASSEQGLSEQYF
TRBJ2-1,15,.,TRBV5-6,TRBD1,TGTGCCAGCAGACGTCGACAGGGTAGGAGCAATGAGCAGTTCTTC,CASRRRQGRSNEQFF
TRBJ2-7,14,few,TRBV7-9,.,TGTGCCAGCAGCTTAGGGGGGGTAGCCTACGAGCAGTACTTC,CASSLGGVAYEQYF
TRBJ2-1,11,.,TRBV11-2,.,TGTGCCAGCAGCTTAAGGGGTGAGCAGTTCTTC,CASSLRGEQFF
TRBJ2-1,14,.,TRBV4-1,TRBD2,TGCGCCAGCAGGACGGGACTAGCGGGAGAGGAGCAGTTCTTC,CASRTGLAGEEQFF
TRBJ2-1,14,.,TRBV7-9,.,TGTGCCAGCAGCTTAGCGGGAGAAAGCGATGAGCAGTTCTTC,CASSLAGESDEQFF
TRBJ2-1,17,.,TRBV4-1,.,TGCGCCAGCAGCGCCCCCCTCCGGGCCATAATTAACAATGAGCAGTTCTTC,CASSAPLRAIINNEQFF
TRBJ1-6,14,.,TRBV9,.,TGTGCCAGCAAGGACCCGTGGGTGGATTCACCCCTCCACTTT,CASKDPWVDSPLHF
TRBJ2-1,12,once,TRBV9,.,TGTGCCAGCAGCGTAGTAGCCGGTGAGCAGTTCTTC,CASSVVAGEQFF
TRBJ2-7,12,.,TRBV29-1,.,TGCAGCGTTGAGTATACTAAATACGAGCAGTACTTC,CSVEYTKYEQYF
TRBJ2-7,11,.,TRBV7-1,.,TGTGCCAGCAGCCGTTACAGCGAGCAGTACTTC,CASSRYSEQYF
TRBJ2-6,15,.,TRBV5-4,.,TGTGCCAGCAGCCCGCTGGACTCTGGGGCCAACGTCCTGACTTTC,CASSPLDSGANVLTF
TRBJ1-5,14,.,TRBV6-5,TRBD1,TGTGCCAGCAGGAGGGGACAGGCCAATCAGCCCCAGCATTTT,CASRRGQANQPQHF
TRBJ2-5,15,.,TRBV28,TRBD2,TGTGCCAGCAGTTTAGGGGCGGGAGTGGGGGAGACCCAGTACTTC,CASSLGAGVGETQYF